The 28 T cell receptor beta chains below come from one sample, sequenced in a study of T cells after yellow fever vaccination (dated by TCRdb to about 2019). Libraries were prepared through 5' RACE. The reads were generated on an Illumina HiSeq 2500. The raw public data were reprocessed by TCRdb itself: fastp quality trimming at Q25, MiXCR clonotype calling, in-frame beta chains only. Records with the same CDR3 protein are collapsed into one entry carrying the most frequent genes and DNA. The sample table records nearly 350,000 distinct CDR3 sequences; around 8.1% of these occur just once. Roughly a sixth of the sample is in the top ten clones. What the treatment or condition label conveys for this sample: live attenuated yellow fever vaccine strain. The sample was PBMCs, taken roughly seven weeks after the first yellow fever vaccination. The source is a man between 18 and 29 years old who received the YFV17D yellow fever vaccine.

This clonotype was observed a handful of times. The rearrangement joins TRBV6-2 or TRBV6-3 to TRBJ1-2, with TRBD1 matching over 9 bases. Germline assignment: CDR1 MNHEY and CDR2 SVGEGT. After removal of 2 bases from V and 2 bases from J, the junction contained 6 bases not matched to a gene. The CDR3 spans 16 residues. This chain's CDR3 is CASSYDSGTGNYGYTF. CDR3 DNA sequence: TGTGCCAGCAGTTACGATTCCGGGACAGGGAACTATGGCTACACCTTC.

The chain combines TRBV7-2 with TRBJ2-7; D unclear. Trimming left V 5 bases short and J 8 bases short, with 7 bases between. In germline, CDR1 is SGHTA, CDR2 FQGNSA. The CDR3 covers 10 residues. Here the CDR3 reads CASSPSQQYV. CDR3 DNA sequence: TGTGCCAGCAGCCCCAGTCAGCAGTACGTC.

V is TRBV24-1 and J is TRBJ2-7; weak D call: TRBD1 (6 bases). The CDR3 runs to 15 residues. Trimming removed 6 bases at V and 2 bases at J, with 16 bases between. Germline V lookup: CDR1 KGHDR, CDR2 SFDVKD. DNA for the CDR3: TGTGCCACCAGTAACAGGGAACGGCGGCCCTACGAGCAGTACTTC. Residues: CATSNRERRPYEQYF.

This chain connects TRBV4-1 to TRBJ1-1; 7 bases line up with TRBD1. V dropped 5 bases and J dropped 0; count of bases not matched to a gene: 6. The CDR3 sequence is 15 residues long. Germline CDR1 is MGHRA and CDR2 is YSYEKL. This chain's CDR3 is CASSDPGTVNTEAFF. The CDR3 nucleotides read TGCGCCAGCAGCGACCCCGGGACAGTGAACACTGAAGCTTTCTTT.

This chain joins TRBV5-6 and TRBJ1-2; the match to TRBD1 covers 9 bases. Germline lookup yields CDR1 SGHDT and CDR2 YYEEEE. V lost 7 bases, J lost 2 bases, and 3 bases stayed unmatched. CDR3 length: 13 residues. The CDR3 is CASGTGPNYGYTF. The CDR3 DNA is TGTGCCAGCGGGACAGGGCCCAACTATGGCTACACCTTC. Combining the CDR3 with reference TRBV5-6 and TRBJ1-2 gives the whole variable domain DAGVTQSPTHLIKTRGQQVTLRCSPKSGHDTVSWYQQALGQGPQFIFQYYEEEERQRGNFPDRFSGHQFPNYSSELNVNALLLGDSALYLCASGTGPNYGYTFGSGTRLTVV.

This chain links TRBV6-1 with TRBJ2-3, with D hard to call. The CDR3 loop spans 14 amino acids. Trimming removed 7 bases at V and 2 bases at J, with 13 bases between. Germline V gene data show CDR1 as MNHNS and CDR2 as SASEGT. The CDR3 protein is CASIPRADTDTQYF. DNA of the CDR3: TGTGCCAGCATTCCCCGGGCCGACACAGATACGCAGTATTTT.

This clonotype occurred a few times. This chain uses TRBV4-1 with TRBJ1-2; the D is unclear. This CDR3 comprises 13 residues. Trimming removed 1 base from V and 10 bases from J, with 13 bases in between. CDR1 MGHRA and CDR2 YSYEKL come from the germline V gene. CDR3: CASSQGTRAVYTF. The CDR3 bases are TGCGCCAGCAGCCAAGGGACCCGCGCGGTCTACACCTTC.

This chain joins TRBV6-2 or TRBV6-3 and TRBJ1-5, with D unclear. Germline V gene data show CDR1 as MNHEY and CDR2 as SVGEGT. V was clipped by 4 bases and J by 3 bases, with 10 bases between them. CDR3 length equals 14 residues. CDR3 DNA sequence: TGTGCCAGCAGTTTCTCTCTCCCCAATCAGCCCCAGCATTTT. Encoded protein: CASSFSLPNQPQHF.

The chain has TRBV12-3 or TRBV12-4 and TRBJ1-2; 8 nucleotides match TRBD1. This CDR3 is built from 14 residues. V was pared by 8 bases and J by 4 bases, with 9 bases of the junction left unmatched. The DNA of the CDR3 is TGTGCCAGCGAATTAACAGGGGGTGTCTATGGCTACACCTTC. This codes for CASELTGGVYGYTF.

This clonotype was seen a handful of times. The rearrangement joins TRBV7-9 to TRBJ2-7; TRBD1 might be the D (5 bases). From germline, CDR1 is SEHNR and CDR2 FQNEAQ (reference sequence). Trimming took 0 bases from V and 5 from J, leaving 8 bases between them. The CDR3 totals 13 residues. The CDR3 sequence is CASSLAQAHEQYV. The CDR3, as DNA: TGTGCCAGCAGCTTAGCACAGGCCCACGAGCAGTACGTC.

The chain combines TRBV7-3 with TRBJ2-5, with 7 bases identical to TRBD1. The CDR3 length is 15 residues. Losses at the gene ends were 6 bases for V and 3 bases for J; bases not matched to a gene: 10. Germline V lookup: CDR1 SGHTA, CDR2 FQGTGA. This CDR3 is CASSKGGEGEETQYF. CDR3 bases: TGTGCCAGCAGTAAAGGGGGCGAAGGAGAAGAGACCCAGTACTTC.

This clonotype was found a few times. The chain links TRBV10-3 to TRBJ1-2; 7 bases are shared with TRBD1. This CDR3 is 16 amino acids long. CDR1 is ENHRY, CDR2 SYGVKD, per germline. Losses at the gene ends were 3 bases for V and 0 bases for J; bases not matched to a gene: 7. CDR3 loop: CAISDPGQSANYGYTF. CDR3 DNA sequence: TGTGCCATCAGTGACCCGGGACAGTCAGCTAACTATGGCTACACCTTC.

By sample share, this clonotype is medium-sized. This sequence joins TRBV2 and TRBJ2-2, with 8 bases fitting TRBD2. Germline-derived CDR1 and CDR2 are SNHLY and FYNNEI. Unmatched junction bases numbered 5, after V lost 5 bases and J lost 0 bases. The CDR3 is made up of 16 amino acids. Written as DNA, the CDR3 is TGTGCCAGCAGTCGCACTAGCGGAGCGAACACCGGGGAGCTGTTTTTT. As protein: CASSRTSGANTGELFF.

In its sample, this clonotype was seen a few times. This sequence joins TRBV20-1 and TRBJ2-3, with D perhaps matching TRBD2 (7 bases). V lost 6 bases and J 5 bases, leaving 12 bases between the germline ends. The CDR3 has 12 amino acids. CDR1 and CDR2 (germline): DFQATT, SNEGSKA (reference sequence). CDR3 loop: CSAEGGGDTQYF. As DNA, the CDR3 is TGCAGTGCAGAAGGGGGGGGAGATACGCAGTATTTT.

The CDR3 DNA reads as TGTGCCAGCAGCTTGGAGTTTGGGGAGGGTCCCCTCTATGGCTACACCTTC. This sequence encodes CASSLEFGEGPLYGYTF. The gene calls are TRBV5-5 and TRBJ1-2; D unclear. The CDR3 runs to 17 residues. Germline V gives CDR1 SGHKS, CDR2 YYEKEE (reference sequence). The V and J ends lost 0 bases and 4 bases respectively, with 19 bases between them.

The CDR3 here is CASSQGRAYNEQFF. Here the CDR3 DNA reads TGCGCCAGCAGCCAAGGAAGGGCGTACAATGAGCAGTTCTTC. V is TRBV4-3 and J is TRBJ2-1, with D hard to call. The CDR3 has 14 amino acids. Germline CDR1 LGHNA, CDR2 YSLEER. With 1 base removed from V and 4 bases from J, the gap between germline ends came to 8 bases.

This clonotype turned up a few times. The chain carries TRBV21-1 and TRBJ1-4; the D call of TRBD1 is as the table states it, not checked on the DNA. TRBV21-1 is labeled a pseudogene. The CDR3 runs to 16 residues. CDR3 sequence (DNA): TGTGCCAGCAGCTCGCCCCGGAAGACAACGGGAGAAAAACTGTTTTTT. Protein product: CASSSPRKTTGEKLFF.

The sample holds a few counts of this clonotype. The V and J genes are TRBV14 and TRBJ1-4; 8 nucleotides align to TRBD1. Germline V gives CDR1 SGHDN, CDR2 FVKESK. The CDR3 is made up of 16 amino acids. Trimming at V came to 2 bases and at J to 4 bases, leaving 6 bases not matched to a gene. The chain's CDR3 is CASSQYLGQGNEKLFF. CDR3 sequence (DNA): TGTGCCAGCAGCCAATACCTCGGACAGGGTAATGAAAAACTGTTTTTT.

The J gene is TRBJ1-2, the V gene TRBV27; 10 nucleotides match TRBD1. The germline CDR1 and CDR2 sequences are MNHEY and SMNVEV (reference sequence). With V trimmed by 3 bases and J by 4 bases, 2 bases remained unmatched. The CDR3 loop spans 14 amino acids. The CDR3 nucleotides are TGTGCCAGCAGTTTGACAGGGGGCCCCTATGGCTACACCTTC. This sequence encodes CASSLTGGPYGYTF.

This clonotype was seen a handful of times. CDR3 sequence: CASSPIPLAIYEQYV. CDR3 sequence (DNA): TGTGCCAGCAGCCCAATCCCACTAGCGATCTACGAGCAGTACGTC. The V call is TRBV7-2, the J call TRBJ2-7; TRBD2 matches 7 bases. V lost 5 bases to trimming and J lost 3 bases; unmatched junction nucleotides: 10. Germline V gene sequence: CDR1 SGHTA, CDR2 FQGNSA. The CDR3 loop spans 15 amino acids.

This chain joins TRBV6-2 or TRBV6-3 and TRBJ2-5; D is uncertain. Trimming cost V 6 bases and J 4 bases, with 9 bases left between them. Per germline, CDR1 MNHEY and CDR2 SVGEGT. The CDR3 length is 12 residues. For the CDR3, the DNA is TGTGCCAGCAGATCCCCTTCAGAGACCCAGTACTTC. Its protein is CASRSPSETQYF.

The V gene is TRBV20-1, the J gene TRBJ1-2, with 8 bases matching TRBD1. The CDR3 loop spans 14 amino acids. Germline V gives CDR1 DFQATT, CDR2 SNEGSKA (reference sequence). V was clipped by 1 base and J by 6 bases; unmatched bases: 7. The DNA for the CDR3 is TGCAGTGCTAGAGCCGAGGACAGGGACGATGGCTACACCTTC. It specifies CSARAEDRDDGYTF.

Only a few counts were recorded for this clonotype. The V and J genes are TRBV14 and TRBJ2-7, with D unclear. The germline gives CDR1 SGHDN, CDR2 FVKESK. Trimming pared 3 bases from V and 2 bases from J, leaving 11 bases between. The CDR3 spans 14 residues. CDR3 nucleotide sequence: TGTGCCAGCAGCCACTCCGGACGGACCTACGAGCAGTACGTC. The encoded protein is CASSHSGRTYEQYV.

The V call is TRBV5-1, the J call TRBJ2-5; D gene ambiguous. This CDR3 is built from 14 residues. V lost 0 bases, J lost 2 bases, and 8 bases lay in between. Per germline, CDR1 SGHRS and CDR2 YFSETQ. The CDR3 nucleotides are TGCGCCAGCAGCTTGGCCTTGGGGCAAGAGACCCAGTACTTC. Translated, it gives CASSLALGQETQYF.

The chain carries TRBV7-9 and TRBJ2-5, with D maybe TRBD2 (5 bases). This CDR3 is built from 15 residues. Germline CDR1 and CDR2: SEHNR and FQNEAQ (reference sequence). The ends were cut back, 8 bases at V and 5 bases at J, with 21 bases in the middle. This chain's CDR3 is CASGGSFAIHETQYF. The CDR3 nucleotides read TGTGCCAGCGGAGGTAGCTTCGCAATTCACGAGACCCAGTACTTC. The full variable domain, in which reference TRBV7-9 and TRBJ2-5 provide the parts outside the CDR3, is DTGVSQNPRHKITKRGQNVTFRCDPISEHNRLYWYRQTLGQGPEFLTYFQNEAQLEKSRLLSDRFSAERPKGSFSTLEIQRTEQGDSAMYLCASGGSFAIHETQYFGPGTRLLVL.

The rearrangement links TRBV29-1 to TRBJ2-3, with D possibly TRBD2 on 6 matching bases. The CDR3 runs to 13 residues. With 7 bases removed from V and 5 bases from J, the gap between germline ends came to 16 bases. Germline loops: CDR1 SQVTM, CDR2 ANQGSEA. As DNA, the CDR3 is TGCAGCGCCCGATCTAGGGGAGGAGATACGCAGTATTTT. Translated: CSARSRGGDTQYF.

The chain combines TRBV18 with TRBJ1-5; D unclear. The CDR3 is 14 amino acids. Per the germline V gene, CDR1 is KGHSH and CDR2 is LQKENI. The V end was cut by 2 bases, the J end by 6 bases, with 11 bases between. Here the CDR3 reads CASSPGVVGQPQHF. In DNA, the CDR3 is TGTGCCAGCTCACCAGGAGTAGTGGGTCAGCCCCAGCATTTT.

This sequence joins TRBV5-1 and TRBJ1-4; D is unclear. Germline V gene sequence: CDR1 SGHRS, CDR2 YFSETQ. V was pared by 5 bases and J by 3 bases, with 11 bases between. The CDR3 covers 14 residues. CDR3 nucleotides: TGCGCCAGCAGAAAGGTGCCAGCTAATGAAAAACTGTTTTTT. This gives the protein CASRKVPANEKLFF.